The 29 T cell receptor beta chains in this list originate from one sample, sequenced in a study of blood T cell repertoires in COVID-19. Here immunoSEQ multiplex PCR was the method, and the copy in TCRdb shows in-frame clones only, minus some. Here the sample spans about 100,000 clones, 70% to 90% being singletons. Sequencing used peripheral blood. The source is a human donor in a cohort sampled during active COVID-19.

The chain recombines TRBV11-2 with TRBJ1-1; TRBD1 agrees at 9 bases. Germline CDR1 and CDR2: SGHAT and FQNNGV. CDR3 length: 16 residues. V was clipped by 6 bases and J by 6 bases; unmatched bases: 14. The CDR3 spells CASRLTGGGRHAEAFF. CDR3 DNA: TGTGCCAGCAGGCTGACAGGGGGGGGTAGGCACGCTGAAGCTTTCTTT.

The J gene is TRBJ1-4, the V gene TRBV5-1; D might be TRBD1 (5 bases). V dropped 0 bases and J dropped 5 bases, with 5 bases sitting between them. The CDR3 sequence is 13 residues long. In germline, CDR1 is SGHRS, CDR2 YFSETQ. The CDR3 spells CASSLDRNEKLFF. CDR3 DNA: TGCGCCAGCAGCTTGGACAGGAATGAAAAACTGTTTTTT.

V and J are TRBV5-8 and TRBJ1-1, with 9 bases fitting TRBD1. The CDR3 is 14 amino acids. Germline CDR1 reads SGHTS; CDR2 reads YDEGEE. The trim removed 4 bases at V and 1 base at J, leaving 2 bases unmatched. The CDR3 DNA is TGTGCCAGCAGCGGGGGACAGGGGAACACTGAAGCTTTCTTT. Protein product: CASSGGQGNTEAFF.

The V call is TRBV18, the J call TRBJ2-2; 9 bases fit TRBD1. The length of the CDR3 is 16 residues. V was pared by 3 bases and J by 3 bases, with 5 bases of the junction left unmatched. Germline assignment: CDR1 KGHSH and CDR2 LQKENI. The CDR3 reads CASSPRTGADTGELFF. The CDR3, as DNA: TGTGCCAGCTCACCGCGGACAGGGGCTGACACCGGGGAGCTGTTTTTT.

This clone was counted only a few times. The genes are TRBV25-1 and TRBJ1-2, with a possible D match to TRBD1 (6 bases). CDR1 and CDR2 from the germline V gene are MGHDK and SYGVNS. V lost 2 bases, J lost 4 bases, and 20 bases lay in between. The CDR3 is 17 residues long. CDR3 nucleotides: TGTGCCAGCAGTGAAAGACGGCAGGGGCCGCAAGGCTATGGCTACACCTTC. Translated: CASSERRQGPQGYGYTF.

This rearrangement joins TRBV7-2 to TRBJ1-2; 9 bases fit TRBD1. The germline V gene has CDR1 SGHTA and CDR2 FQGNSA. V trimming: 1 base; J trimming: 5 bases; junction bases outside the gene matches: 11. The CDR3 has 17 residues. The DNA for the CDR3 is TGTGCCAGCAGCTTAGATAGGACAGGGGCCATGGGGTATGGCTACACCTTC. It is translated as CASSLDRTGAMGYGYTF. Full variable domain (remainder filled in from reference TRBV7-2 and TRBJ1-2): GAGVSQSPSNKVTEKGKDVELRCDPISGHTALYWYRQSLGQGLEFLIYFQGNSAPDKSGLPSDRFSAERTGGSVSTLTIQRTQQEDSAVYLCASSLDRTGAMGYGYTFGSGTRLTVV.

V usage is TRBV5-1 and J usage is TRBJ2-1, with unresolved D. Between the trimmed V and J ends, which lost 1 base and 9 bases, there was a span of 8 bases. The CDR3 is 12 residues long. Germline V gene data show CDR1 as SGHRS and CDR2 as YFSETQ. CDR3 sequence: CASSLTTVEQFF. DNA of the CDR3: TGCGCCAGCAGCTTGACAACAGTTGAGCAGTTCTTC. Variable domain in full (rest from reference TRBV5-1 and TRBJ2-1): KAGVTQTPRYLIKTRGQQVTLSCSPISGHRSVSWYQQTPGQGLQFLFEYFSETQRNKGNFPGRFSGRQFSNSRSEMNVSTLELGDSALYLCASSLTTVEQFFGPGTRLTVL.

The genes are TRBV4-3 and TRBJ2-1; 11 bases map to TRBD2. This CDR3 has 19 residues. Trimming at V came to 0 bases and at J to 0 bases, leaving 7 bases not matched to a gene. Germline CDR1 LGHNA, CDR2 YSLEER. CDR3 sequence reads: CASSQDRLAGQSSYNEQFF. CDR3 nucleotide sequence: TGCGCCAGCAGCCAAGATAGACTAGCGGGGCAAAGCTCCTACAATGAGCAGTTCTTC.

The chain couples TRBV6-2 or TRBV6-3 to TRBJ2-7; D assignment may be TRBD1 or TRBD2 (7 bases each). The germline gives CDR1 MNHEY, CDR2 SVGEGT. The CDR3 spans 17 residues. The germline V and J ends were trimmed by 6 bases and 3 bases, with 24 bases remaining between them. The CDR3 here is CASSQGGVAPGYYEQYF. The CDR3 DNA reads as TGTGCCAGCAGCCAGGGGGGGGTAGCCCCCGGATACTACGAGCAGTACTTC.

DNA of the CDR3: TGTGCCAGCAACGAGCGGGGGGCCCCCGAGACCCAGTACTTC. Translation gives CASNERGAPETQYF. V is TRBV9 and J is TRBJ2-5, with TRBD2 identical over 9 bases. The CDR3 extends over 14 amino acids. Germline lookup yields CDR1 SGDLS and CDR2 YYNGEE. V trimming: 6 bases; J trimming: 5 bases; junction bases outside the gene matches: 8.

The chain uses TRBV5-1 and TRBJ2-7; 7 bases match TRBD2. Germline assignment: CDR1 SGHRS and CDR2 YFSETQ. Losses at the gene ends were 4 bases for V and 3 bases for J; bases not matched to a gene: 7. This CDR3 spans 14 amino acids. The DNA of the CDR3 is TGCGCCAGCAGCACGCGGGAGTCCCACTACGAGCAGTACTTC. Residues: CASSTRESHYEQYF. The variable domain in full, completed from reference TRBV5-1 and TRBJ2-7, reads KAGVTQTPRYLIKTRGQQVTLSCSPISGHRSVSWYQQTPGQGLQFLFEYFSETQRNKGNFPGRFSGRQFSNSRSEMNVSTLELGDSALYLCASSTRESHYEQYFGPGTRLTVT.

The chain carries TRBV7-9 and TRBJ2-7; TRBD2 matches 8 bases. This CDR3 comprises 17 residues. Trimming removed 3 bases from V and 4 bases from J; junction bases left unmatched: 14. Germline V gene sequence: CDR1 SEHNR, CDR2 FQNEAQ (reference sequence). CDR3 protein: CASSFSGARGGGYEQYF. The CDR3 DNA follows: TGTGCCAGCAGCTTTAGCGGGGCCCGCGGGGGCGGATACGAGCAGTACTTC.

The chain joins TRBV29-1 to TRBJ2-5; 8 bases fit TRBD2. The V gene end was trimmed by 2 bases and the J gene end by 5 bases; junction bases not matched to a gene: 4. Germline CDR1 and CDR2: SQVTM and ANQGSEA. The CDR3 runs 13 residues. CDR3 in amino acids: CSVELGGGETQYF. CDR3 DNA: TGCAGCGTTGAACTCGGGGGGGGTGAGACCCAGTACTTC.

The chain joins TRBV3-1 (or the pseudogene TRBV3-2) to TRBJ1-2, with 10 positions matching TRBD1. Germline-derived CDR1 and CDR2 are LGHDT and YNNKEL (reference sequence). After removal of 5 bases from V and 9 bases from J, the junction contained 9 bases not matched to a gene. This CDR3 comprises 14 residues. The CDR3 loop reads CASSETGTGDRYTF. The CDR3 DNA is TGTGCCAGCAGCGAAACCGGGACAGGGGACCGCTACACCTTC.

The chain recombines TRBV9 with TRBJ2-3; D ambiguous. Per germline, CDR1 SGDLS and CDR2 YYNGEE. Trimming stripped 0 bases from V and 2 bases from J, with 7 bases between. This CDR3 region has 14 residues. CDR3 nucleotides: TGTGCCAGCAGCGTAGGGCAGATCACAGATACGCAGTATTTT. Translation gives CASSVGQITDTQYF. Filled out from reference TRBV9 and TRBJ2-3, the complete variable domain reads DSGVTQTPKHLITATGQRVTLRCSPRSGDLSVYWYQQSLDQGLQFLIQYYNGEERAKGNILERFSAQQFPDLHSELNLSSLELGDSALYFCASSVGQITDTQYFGPGTRLTVL.

The chain carries TRBV7-2 and TRBJ2-1; 11 nucleotides align to TRBD2. Germline values: CDR1 SGHTA, CDR2 FQGNSA. The CDR3 runs to 18 residues. V lost 5 bases to trimming and J lost 1 base; unmatched junction nucleotides: 10. The CDR3 nucleotides read TGTGCCAGCAGCAAAGGGTTAGCGGGGGGGTCATCCTACAATGAGCAGTTCTTC. This codes for CASSKGLAGGSSYNEQFF. The variable domain in full, completed from reference TRBV7-2 and TRBJ2-1, reads GAGVSQSPSNKVTEKGKDVELRCDPISGHTALYWYRQSLGQGLEFLIYFQGNSAPDKSGLPSDRFSAERTGGSVSTLTIQRTQQEDSAVYLCASSKGLAGGSSYNEQFFGPGTRLTVL.

The gene calls are TRBV2 and TRBJ1-2; 8 nucleotides align to TRBD1. V trimming: 5 bases; J trimming: 5 bases; junction bases outside the gene matches: 7. Per the germline V gene, CDR1 is SNHLY and CDR2 is FYNNEI. The CDR3 has 14 residues. CDR3 residues: CASSPTGARYGYTF. Here the CDR3 DNA reads TGTGCCAGCAGTCCGACAGGGGCTCGGTATGGCTACACCTTC.

The chain links TRBV7-9 to TRBJ1-1; TRBD1 might be the D (6 bases). CDR1 SEHNR and CDR2 FQNEAQ come from the germline V gene (reference sequence). V lost 0 bases and J lost 1, with 12 bases in between. The CDR3 consists of 16 residues. The CDR3 sequence: CASSLAYVQGNTEAFF. The DNA of the CDR3 is TGTGCCAGCAGCTTAGCGTATGTACAGGGGAACACTGAAGCTTTCTTT.

This clone has a single count. The gene calls are TRBV4-3 and TRBJ2-7; 10 bases line up with TRBD1. The CDR3 has 18 amino acids. J gave up 1 base and V 4 bases, and 13 bases lay outside the gene matches. Per germline, CDR1 LGHNA and CDR2 YSLEER. The CDR3, as DNA: TGCGCCAGCAGCCCCCAAGAAATAGTGGGACAGGGGTCCTACGAGCAGTACTTC. It specifies CASSPQEIVGQGSYEQYF.

The chain combines TRBV5-1 with TRBJ2-5; 13 nucleotides match TRBD2. V was pared by 0 bases and J by 1 base, with 0 bases of the junction left unmatched. Germline V gene data show CDR1 as SGHRS and CDR2 as YFSETQ. The CDR3 is 16 amino acids. The CDR3 region has the DNA TGCGCCAGCAGCTTGGGACTAGCGGGAGGCCAAGAGACCCAGTACTTC. It yields the protein CASSLGLAGGQETQYF. The whole variable domain, remainder taken from reference TRBV5-1 and TRBJ2-5, is KAGVTQTPRYLIKTRGQQVTLSCSPISGHRSVSWYQQTPGQGLQFLFEYFSETQRNKGNFPGRFSGRQFSNSRSEMNVSTLELGDSALYLCASSLGLAGGQETQYFGPGTRLLVL.

CDR3 in amino acids: CASSLEGRTTEAFF. In DNA, the CDR3 is TGTGCCAGCAGTTTGGAGGGGCGGACGACTGAAGCTTTCTTT. The rearrangement joins TRBV6-5 to TRBJ1-1; D is possibly TRBD1 (5 bases). Germline CDR1 is MNHEY and CDR2 is SVGAGI. Between the trimmed V and J ends, which lost 4 bases and 5 bases, there was a span of 14 bases. The CDR3 covers 14 residues.

The chain employs TRBV27 and TRBJ2-1; 10 bases align to TRBD1. The CDR3 sequence is 15 residues long. Germline values: CDR1 MNHEY, CDR2 SMNVEV (reference sequence). After removal of 7 bases from V and 2 bases from J, the junction contained 5 bases not matched to a gene. The CDR3 DNA is TGTGCCAGCAAGATCGACAGGGGGCCCTACAATGAGCAGTTCTTC. Residues: CASKIDRGPYNEQFF.

The J gene is TRBJ2-7, the V gene TRBV12-5, with D maybe TRBD1 (5 bases). This CDR3 contains 14 residues. The germline V and J ends were trimmed by 0 bases and 7 bases, with 13 bases remaining between them. Germline assignment: CDR1 LGHNT and CDR2 FRNRAP. CDR3 DNA sequence: TGTGCTAGTGGTTTGGTACCCAGGGTTTCGGAGCAGTACTTC. Translation gives CASGLVPRVSEQYF. Complete variable domain (other parts from reference TRBV12-5 and TRBJ2-7): DARVTQTPRHKVTEMGQEVTMRCQPILGHNTVFWYRQTMMQGLELLAYFRNRAPLDDSGMPKDRFSAEMPDATLATLKIQPSEPRDSAVYFCASGLVPRVSEQYFGPGTRLTVT.

The J gene is TRBJ1-5, the V gene TRBV27; 8 bases line up with TRBD1. This CDR3 region has 15 residues. J was trimmed by 4 bases and V by 5 bases; bases with no gene match: 7. Looked up from germline, CDR1 is MNHEY and CDR2 is SMNVEV (reference sequence). The CDR3 DNA is TGTGCCAGCAGTGGGGGGACAGGTCCAAATCAGCCCCAGCATTTT. Translated, it gives CASSGGTGPNQPQHF.

The chain couples TRBV10-3 to TRBJ1-2; 8 positions agree with TRBD1. Trimming cost V 10 bases and J 7 bases; bases outside gene matches: 20. There are 16 residues in the CDR3. CDR1 is ENHRY, CDR2 SYGVKD, per germline. This chain's CDR3 is CATQSRTGRYGAGYTF. The DNA of the CDR3 is TGTGCCACCCAATCTCGGACAGGGAGGTATGGGGCTGGCTACACCTTC.

This clone was observed a handful of times. The chain couples TRBV7-9 to TRBJ2-4; 7 bases map to TRBD1. V was pared by 0 bases and J by 8 bases, with 1 base of the junction left unmatched. This CDR3 contains 13 residues. CDR1 is SEHNR and CDR2 is FQNEAQ in the germline V gene (reference sequence). CDR3 protein: CASSLAGTDIQYF. Here the CDR3 DNA reads TGTGCCAGCAGCTTAGCCGGGACAGACATTCAGTACTTC.

This clone was counted a single time. This chain joins TRBV5-4 and TRBJ1-6, with 7 bases that match TRBD1. Germline CDR1 reads SGHNT; CDR2 reads YYREEE (reference sequence). J lost 7 bases, V lost 1 base, and 2 bases had no gene match. CDR3 length: 14 amino acids. DNA of the CDR3: TGTGCCAGCAGCTTGAACAGGGGAAATTCACCCCTCCACTTT. It translates to CASSLNRGNSPLHF.

The chain combines TRBV6-4 with TRBJ2-7; 8 bases are shared with TRBD2. Trimming took 0 bases from V and 6 from J; bases not matched to a gene: 10. The CDR3 is 16 residues long. CDR1 and CDR2 from the germline V gene are MRHNA and SNTAGT. DNA for the CDR3: TGTGCCAGCAGTGACTCGGGGGGCGGGGGGAGCGTCGAGCAGTACTTC. It translates to CASSDSGGGGSVEQYF.

The chain combines TRBV2 with TRBJ2-7; D gene ambiguous. The CDR3 is made up of 13 amino acids. Germline CDR1 SNHLY, CDR2 FYNNEI. V was clipped by 6 bases and J by 9 bases, with 18 bases between them. The CDR3 reads CASSAGSLNVQYF. The CDR3 bases are TGTGCCAGCAGCGCCGGGTCCCTCAATGTGCAGTACTTC.